Listed below are T cell receptor beta chains from one sample, sequenced in a study of T-cell reconstitution after alpha-beta-depleted transplantation in children. TCRdb re-called the PCR reads through MiXCR, storing one row per CDR3 protein. Here the sample spans roughly 790,000 distinct CDR3 sequences, roughly 15% being singletons. The sample consisted of PBMCs, mostly from graft donor cells, taken 360 days after TCRalphabeta/CD19-depleted stem cell transplant. The receptors here all came from a male patient younger than 18 who had a stem cell transplant for acute lymphoblastic leukemia, so the T cells may come from the graft donor. Each CDR3 is given with its conserved first and last residue. The order of the fields is D gene, clone size, J gene, V gene, CDR3 protein, CDR3 DNA. The D gene is left open where the match is weak. Clone size is stated in some rows and not others, as once, few, many or a class when expanded.

d_gene: .
abundance: .
j_gene: TRBJ1-1
v_gene: TRBV11-1
CDR3aa: CASSSPPGSLGPNTEAFF
CDR3nt: TGTGCCAGCAGCTCACCTCCCGGCAGTCTCGGCCCGAACACTGAAGCTTTCTTT

d_gene: .
abundance: few
j_gene: TRBJ2-2
v_gene: TRBV2
CDR3aa: CASSARGLAVTGELFF
CDR3nt: TGTGCCAGCAGTGCTAGGGGGCTAGCGGTCACCGGGGAGCTGTTTTTT

d_gene: .
abundance: .
j_gene: TRBJ2-7
v_gene: TRBV20-1
CDR3aa: CCASRSWMTYEQYF
CDR3nt: TGCTGTGCTAGCCGCAGTTGGATGACCTACGAGCAGTACTTC

d_gene: .
abundance: .
j_gene: TRBJ1-5
v_gene: TRBV12-3/TRBV12-4
CDR3aa: CASSLAAFNQPQHF
CDR3nt: TGTGCCAGCAGTCTAGCGGCCTTTAATCAGCCCCAGCATTTT

d_gene: TRBD1
abundance: few
j_gene: TRBJ1-1
v_gene: TRBV12-3/TRBV12-4
CDR3aa: CASSPGWQGVPEAFF
CDR3nt: TGTGCCAGCAGTCCGGGGTGGCAGGGGGTGCCTGAAGCTTTCTTT

d_gene: .
abundance: .
j_gene: TRBJ2-7
v_gene: TRBV5-1
CDR3aa: CASSPFLVPYEQYF
CDR3nt: TGCGCCAGCAGCCCTTTTCTAGTCCCGTACGAGCAGTACTTC

d_gene: TRBD2
abundance: .
j_gene: TRBJ2-7
v_gene: TRBV4-1
CDR3aa: CASSQSSSGNTYEQYF
CDR3nt: TGCGCCAGCAGCCAATCGTCTAGCGGGAATACCTACGAGCAGTACTTC

d_gene: TRBD1
abundance: .
j_gene: TRBJ1-5
v_gene: TRBV6-1
CDR3aa: CASGRQGASQPQHF
CDR3nt: TGTGCCAGCGGACGACAGGGGGCAAGTCAGCCCCAGCATTTT

d_gene: .
abundance: many
j_gene: TRBJ2-3
v_gene: TRBV7-6
CDR3aa: CASSPIGGTDTQYF
CDR3nt: TGTGCCAGCAGCCCTATAGGCGGTACAGATACGCAGTATTTT

d_gene: TRBD2
abundance: .
j_gene: TRBJ2-3
v_gene: TRBV7-2
CDR3aa: CASSDILAGIDTQYF
CDR3nt: TGTGCCAGCAGCGACATACTAGCGGGAATAGATACGCAGTATTTT

d_gene: .
abundance: .
j_gene: TRBJ1-1
v_gene: TRBV5-1
CDR3aa: CASSPEGGVTEAFF
CDR3nt: TGCGCCAGCAGCCCCGAGGGGGGCGTCACTGAAGCTTTCTTT

d_gene: .
abundance: few
j_gene: TRBJ1-1
v_gene: TRBV7-9
CDR3aa: CASILWGRVNTEAFF
CDR3nt: TGTGCCAGCATCTTATGGGGGAGGGTGAACACTGAAGCTTTCTTT

d_gene: .
abundance: .
j_gene: TRBJ2-1
v_gene: TRBV7-3
CDR3aa: CASSQDTVNEQFF
CDR3nt: TGTGCCAGCAGCCAGGATACCGTCAACGAGCAGTTCTTC

d_gene: .
abundance: few
j_gene: TRBJ2-5
v_gene: TRBV20-1
CDR3aa: CSAKGRETQYF
CDR3nt: TGCAGTGCCAAGGGGCGGGAGACCCAGTACTTC

d_gene: .
abundance: .
j_gene: TRBJ2-7
v_gene: TRBV12-3/TRBV12-4
CDR3aa: CASSPRAATSYEQYF
CDR3nt: TGTGCCAGCAGCCCTAGGGCGGCAACCTCCTACGAGCAGTACTTC

d_gene: TRBD2
abundance: .
j_gene: TRBJ2-5
v_gene: TRBV7-9
CDR3aa: CASSLAAGGARETQYF
CDR3nt: TGTGCCAGCAGCTTAGCGGCGGGAGGAGCCAGAGAGACCCAGTACTTC

d_gene: .
abundance: .
j_gene: TRBJ1-5
v_gene: TRBV5-1
CDR3aa: CASSAVGGLEPQHF
CDR3nt: TGCGCCAGCAGCGCCGTAGGTGGTTTGGAGCCCCAGCATTTT

d_gene: .
abundance: many
j_gene: TRBJ2-7
v_gene: TRBV12-3/TRBV12-4
CDR3aa: CASSLEQYF
CDR3nt: TGTGCCAGCAGTTTAGAGCAGTACTTC

d_gene: .
abundance: few
j_gene: TRBJ2-7
v_gene: TRBV3-1
CDR3aa: CASSQDRAVYEQYF
CDR3nt: TGTGCCAGCAGCCAAGATAGGGCAGTATACGAGCAGTACTTC

d_gene: TRBD2
abundance: few
j_gene: TRBJ2-7
v_gene: TRBV14
CDR3aa: CASSRSRTSGRKSGVYEQYF
CDR3nt: TGTGCCAGCAGCCGAAGTCGGACTAGCGGAAGAAAAAGTGGGGTTTACGAGCAGTACTTC

d_gene: TRBD2
abundance: .
j_gene: TRBJ2-1
v_gene: TRBV24-1
CDR3aa: CATSGAGAPKHNEQFF
CDR3nt: TGTGCCACCAGTGGTGCGGGAGCACCTAAACACAATGAGCAGTTCTTC

d_gene: .
abundance: .
j_gene: TRBJ2-3
v_gene: TRBV10-3
CDR3aa: CAISGRGQNFTVLRTDTQYF
CDR3nt: TGTGCCATCAGTGGGAGGGGCCAGAATTTCACCGTACTCCGCACAGATACGCAGTATTTT

d_gene: TRBD2
abundance: .
j_gene: TRBJ2-2
v_gene: TRBV7-8
CDR3aa: CASRPGTRAGELFF
CDR3nt: TGTGCCAGCAGGCCCGGGACTAGAGCCGGGGAGCTGTTTTTT

d_gene: TRBD2
abundance: .
j_gene: TRBJ2-7
v_gene: TRBV5-1
CDR3aa: CASSWTSGINEQYF
CDR3nt: TGCGCCAGCAGCTGGACTAGCGGGATTAACGAGCAGTACTTC

d_gene: .
abundance: many
j_gene: TRBJ2-7
v_gene: TRBV6-5
CDR3aa: CASSSYLGNYEQYF
CDR3nt: TGTGCCAGCAGTTCCTATCTCGGGAACTACGAGCAGTACTTC

d_gene: TRBD1
abundance: .
j_gene: TRBJ2-7
v_gene: TRBV25-1
CDR3aa: CASSGQGWEQYF
CDR3nt: TGTGCCAGCAGTGGACAGGGTTGGGAGCAGTACTTC

d_gene: .
abundance: .
j_gene: TRBJ2-3
v_gene: TRBV10-3
CDR3aa: CAISESARRSADTQYF
CDR3nt: TGTGCCATCAGTGAGTCAGCTAGGAGGAGCGCAGATACGCAGTATTTT

d_gene: TRBD1
abundance: few
j_gene: TRBJ2-2
v_gene: TRBV5-1
CDR3aa: CASSARRTGGWRGDTGELFF
CDR3nt: TGCGCCAGCAGCGCCCGTCGGACAGGGGGCTGGCGGGGCGACACCGGGGAGCTGTTTTTT

d_gene: .
abundance: .
j_gene: TRBJ1-2
v_gene: TRBV29-1
CDR3aa: CSVLRGERDGYTF
CDR3nt: TGCAGCGTTCTGAGGGGGGAAAGGGATGGCTACACCTTC

d_gene: .
abundance: few
j_gene: TRBJ1-2
v_gene: TRBV4-1
CDR3aa: CASSQDPRGRNYGYTF
CDR3nt: TGCGCCAGCAGCCAAGATCCCCGGGGTCGGAACTATGGCTACACCTTC

d_gene: .
abundance: .
j_gene: TRBJ1-4
v_gene: TRBV6-5
CDR3aa: CASSTWGGDGEKLFF
CDR3nt: TGTGCCAGCAGTACTTGGGGAGGTGATGGTGAAAAACTGTTTTTT

d_gene: TRBD2
abundance: .
j_gene: TRBJ2-7
v_gene: TRBV7-2
CDR3aa: CASSSGWAGAEYEQYF
CDR3nt: TGTGCCAGCAGCTCGGGGTGGGCGGGAGCGGAGTACGAGCAGTACTTC

d_gene: TRBD2
abundance: few
j_gene: TRBJ2-1
v_gene: TRBV29-1
CDR3aa: CSVEALAGVHEQFF
CDR3nt: TGCAGCGTTGAGGCACTAGCGGGAGTTCATGAGCAGTTCTTC